These T cell receptor beta chains were read from a single sample in a study of human thymus T cells. Only in-frame clones appear in the TCRdb table, and some are missing; sequencing was by immunoSEQ multiplex PCR. The profile shows 55,000 to 70,000 clones, nearly 95% of them singletons. The specimen was blood. The receptors derive from a boy in the first two years of life with a congenital heart defect but otherwise immunologically healthy. CDR3s include the opening cysteine and the closing phenylalanine or tryptophan. A D gene is named only where the DNA matches it firmly. A clone size is listed for some rows: how often the clone was seen (once, few, many), or a class if it is expanded.

j_gene | v_gene | abundance | d_gene | CDR3nt | CDR3aa
TRBJ2-7 | TRBV11-3 | . | . | TGTGCCAGCAGCCATCACAGCTACGAGCAGTACTTC | CASSHHSYEQYF
TRBJ2-5 | TRBV7-2 | . | TRBD2 | TGTGCCAGCAGCTCCTGGACTAGTTGGGAGACCCAGTACTTC | CASSSWTSWETQYF
TRBJ2-7 | TRBV21-1 | . | . | TGTGCCAGCAGCAAAACTAGGACTAGGGTGGCGTTCTACGAGCAGTACTTC | CASSKTRTRVAFYEQYF
TRBJ2-1 | TRBV4-1 | . | TRBD2 | TGCGCCAGCAGCCAAAGACGACTAGCGGGGGCTCCTAATCGCCACAATGAGCAGTTCTTC | CASSQRRLAGAPNRHNEQFF
TRBJ2-7 | TRBV7-2 | . | TRBD1 | TGTGCCAGCAGCTTAACAGGGGCTGGGTTCTACGAGCAGTACTTC | CASSLTGAGFYEQYF
TRBJ1-2 | TRBV5-1 | few | . | TGCGCCAGCAGCTTGGCAGCTAACTATGGCTACACCTTC | CASSLAANYGYTF
TRBJ2-7 | TRBV4-1 | . | . | TGCGCCAGCAGCCAAGATCGGCAGTCCTCCTACGAGCAGTACTTC | CASSQDRQSSYEQYF
TRBJ2-1 | TRBV27 | . | . | TGTGCCAGCAGTTCGGACAGATACTCCTACAATGAGCAGTTCTTC | CASSSDRYSYNEQFF
TRBJ2-7 | TRBV28 | . | . | TGTGCCAGCCTTATCCGGGACATCACCTACGAGCAGTACTTC | CASLIRDITYEQYF
TRBJ2-7 | TRBV7-2 | . | . | TGTGCCAGCAGCTTAGGCGGGGGCAAGCAGTACTTC | CASSLGGGKQYF
TRBJ1-3 | TRBV14 | . | TRBD1 | TGTGCCAGCAGCCCCCCGGGACAGGGGAGCGGAAACACCATATATTTT | CASSPPGQGSGNTIYF
TRBJ2-1 | TRBV7-2 | . | . | TGTGCCAGCAGCTTAGCCCCGGGGAGTTCCTACAATGAGCAGTTCTTC | CASSLAPGSSYNEQFF
TRBJ2-7 | TRBV5-5 | . | . | TGTGCCAGCAGCTTGACAGCCCCCTACGAGCAGTACTTC | CASSLTAPYEQYF
TRBJ2-7 | TRBV11-2 | . | . | TGTGCCAGCAGCTTAGCGGGTGGGGTTACCTACGAGCAGTACTTC | CASSLAGGVTYEQYF
TRBJ2-5 | TRBV6-6 | . | TRBD2 | TGTGCCAGCAGTTACGGACTAGATTGGTTGCAGACCCAGTACTTC | CASSYGLDWLQTQYF
TRBJ2-1 | TRBV28 | . | . | TGTGCCAGCAGAGGTAGTGAGCAGTTCTTC | CASRGSEQFF
TRBJ2-5 | TRBV4-1 | once | . | TGCGCCAGCAGCCAAGTGGTAGCTAACCGGGACCAAGAGACCCAGTACTTC | CASSQVVANRDQETQYF
TRBJ2-3 | TRBV4-1 | . | TRBD2 | TGCGCCAGCAGCCGAACCGGGACTACGGAGGATACGCAGTATTTT | CASSRTGTTEDTQYF
TRBJ2-1 | TRBV27 | . | . | TGTGCCAGCGTCGGGACACCGTTTAAGCAGTTCTTC | CASVGTPFKQFF
TRBJ2-7 | TRBV27 | once | TRBD1 | TGTGCCAGCAGTCCAACGACAGGGGGCTTCTACGAGCAGTACTTC | CASSPTTGGFYEQYF
TRBJ1-1 | TRBV5-1 | . | . | TGCGCCAGCAGCCTACAGGGAATCGACACTGAAGCTTTCTTT | CASSLQGIDTEAFF
TRBJ2-7 | TRBV10-3 | . | . | TGTGCCATTTCCAATCGAACAGGGTACGAGCAGTACTTC | CAISNRTGYEQYF
TRBJ1-6 | TRBV5-4 | . | . | TGTGCCAGCAGCTCCCGGGACCTTAATTCACCCCTCCACTTT | CASSSRDLNSPLHF
TRBJ1-3 | TRBV29-1 | . | . | TGCAGCGCTGGGACATTTAACTCTGGAAACACCATATATTTT | CSAGTFNSGNTIYF
TRBJ1-2 | TRBV28 | . | . | TGTGCCAGCAGTTTTAGTCTATATGGCTACACCTTC | CASSFSLYGYTF
TRBJ2-5 | TRBV5-4 | . | . | TGTGCCAGCAGCCCCAATCCTGAGGAGACCCAGTACTTC | CASSPNPEETQYF
TRBJ2-1 | TRBV27 | . | . | TGTGCCAGCAGTTTATCCTCACTGTACAATGAGCAGTTCTTC | CASSLSSLYNEQFF
TRBJ1-5 | TRBV4-3 | . | TRBD1 | TGCGCCAGCAGCCAAGATTGGGGTGGAGGGGGCGCGGGCAATCAGCCCCAGCATTTT | CASSQDWGGGGAGNQPQHF
TRBJ2-7 | TRBV5-4 | . | TRBD1 | TGTGCCAGCAGCTTCACAGGGGGCTACGAGCAGTACTTC | CASSFTGGYEQYF
TRBJ1-5 | TRBV4-1 | . | TRBD1 | TGCGCCAGCAGCCAAGATGGGACAGGGATAAATCAGCCCCAGCATTTT | CASSQDGTGINQPQHF
TRBJ1-4 | TRBV18 | . | TRBD1 | TGTGCCAGCTCACCGGGACAGCCCCATGAAAAACTGTTTTTT | CASSPGQPHEKLFF
TRBJ2-3 | TRBV10-3 | . | TRBD2 | TGTGCCATCAGTGAGTCCGAACTAGCGGGGGGACACACAGATACGCAGTATTTT | CAISESELAGGHTDTQYF
TRBJ2-7 | TRBV12-5 | . | TRBD2 | TGTGCTAGTGGTTCCCCCCTCCAGCGGGAGATGTTCGACGAGCAGTACTTC | CASGSPLQREMFDEQYF
TRBJ2-1 | TRBV7-2 | . | . | TGTGCCAGCAGCTTAATGGCGGGGGCCCCCGAGGAGTTCTTC | CASSLMAGAPEEFF
TRBJ2-7 | TRBV2 | . | TRBD2 | TGTGCCAGCAGTGAAGCGCTCGGGGGACTAGCGGGAAAAGAGTACTTC | CASSEALGGLAGKEYF
TRBJ1-2 | TRBV5-1 | . | . | TGCGCCAGCAGCTTGGTAGCAGGGAGTAACTATGGCTACACCTTC | CASSLVAGSNYGYTF
TRBJ2-3 | TRBV11-2 | . | . | TGTGCCAGCAGCTTACGTTCAAACACAGATACGCAGTATTTT | CASSLRSNTDTQYF
TRBJ2-5 | TRBV28 | . | . | TGTGCCAGCAGTTTATTGCAGACATACCAAGAGACCCAGTACTTC | CASSLLQTYQETQYF
TRBJ2-1 | TRBV2 | . | TRBD2 | TGTGCCAGCAGTGATTTCCGGGGGGGCCATGAGCAGTTCTTC | CASSDFRGGHEQFF